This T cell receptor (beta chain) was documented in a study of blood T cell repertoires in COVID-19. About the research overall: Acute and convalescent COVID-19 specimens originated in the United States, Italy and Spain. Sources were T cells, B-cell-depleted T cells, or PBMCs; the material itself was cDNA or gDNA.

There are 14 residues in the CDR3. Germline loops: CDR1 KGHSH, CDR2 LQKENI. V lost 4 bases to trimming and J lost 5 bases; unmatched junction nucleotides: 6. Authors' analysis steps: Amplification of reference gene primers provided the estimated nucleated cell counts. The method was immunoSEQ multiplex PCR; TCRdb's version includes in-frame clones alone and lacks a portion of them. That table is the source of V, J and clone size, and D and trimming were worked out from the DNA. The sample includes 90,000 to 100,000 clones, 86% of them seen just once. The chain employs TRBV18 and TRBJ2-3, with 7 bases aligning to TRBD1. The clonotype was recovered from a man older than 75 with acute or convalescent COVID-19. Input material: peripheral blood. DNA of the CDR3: TGTGCCAGCTCACTGGGACAGAATTTAGATACGCAGTATTTT. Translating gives CASSLGQNLDTQYF.